The clone carrying this T cell receptor (beta chain) was detected only a few times. What it binds is not known. This entry is derived from a study of beta chain features in type 1 diabetes. Study context: There were approximately 100 million sorted cells examined across all samples. Study results and caveats: In patients and controls equally, PCR might favor templates that are shorter. Whether HLA type affects TCRB rearrangement stayed undetermined in the present work. Moderately but significantly shorter TCRB CDR3s were found in Type 1 diabetes patients in all four CD4+ subsets.

Expressed TCRB transcripts were sequenced, since all the RNA that had been isolated was reverse transcribed. An average of about 3.57 million reads was obtained for naive, central memory and regulatory T cell samples. The repertoire was sequenced with immunoSEQ multiplex PCR; TCRdb's copy has only in-frame clones and lacks some. The table includes 500,000 to 850,000 clones, 11% to 15% detected once. This TCR was recovered from a man younger than 30 with type 1 diabetes. The source material was naive CD4+ T cells from blood.

The CDR3 protein is CASSLKGDQPQHF. The CDR3 DNA reads TGTGCCAGCAGCTTAAAAGGCGATCAGCCCCAGCATTTT. This chain uses TRBV11-1 with TRBJ1-5, with D uncertain. Trimming cost V 2 bases and J 5 bases, with 7 bases left between them. Germline CDR1 and CDR2: SGHAT and FQDESV (reference sequence). The CDR3 runs to 13 residues.